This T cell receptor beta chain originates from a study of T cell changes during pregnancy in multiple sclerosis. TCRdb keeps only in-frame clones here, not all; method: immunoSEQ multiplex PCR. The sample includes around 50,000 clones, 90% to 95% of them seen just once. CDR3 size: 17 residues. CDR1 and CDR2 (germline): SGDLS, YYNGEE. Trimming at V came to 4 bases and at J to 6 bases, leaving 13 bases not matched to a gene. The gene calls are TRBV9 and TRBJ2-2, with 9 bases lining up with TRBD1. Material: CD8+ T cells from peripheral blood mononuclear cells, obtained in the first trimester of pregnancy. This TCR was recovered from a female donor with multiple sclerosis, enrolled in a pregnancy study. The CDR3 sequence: CASSLPAGTGLSGELFF. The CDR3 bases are TGTGCCAGCAGCCTCCCCGCCGGGACAGGGTTGTCCGGGGAGCTGTTTTTT.